This entry features one T cell receptor (beta chain) sequence. Its antigen is currently unknown. Donors consisted of healthy bone marrow donors. This sample is drawn from a study of cytomegalovirus exposure and HLA in healthy donors. The wider study: Early released data had approximately 86 million unique TCRs, all coming from HLA-typed donors. Study-wide findings and caveats: Presence/absence comparisons presumed near-even sequencing depth among donors.

The PCR used 60 Vbeta and 13 Jbeta primers. The assay was immunoSEQ multiplex PCR, and TCRdb's table has in-frame clones only and misses some. The repertoire holds about 170,000 clones, less than 85% seen once, with 1% in the top ten. The length of the CDR3 is 14 residues. The germline V and J ends were trimmed by 6 bases and 0 bases, with 8 bases remaining between them. Germline CDR1 and CDR2: MNHNS and SASEGT. Material: PBMCs. The chain combines TRBV6-1 with TRBJ2-2; D gene ambiguous. This clonotype was obtained from a boy younger than 10 in good health and CMV-seronegative. As DNA, the CDR3 is TGTGCCAGCAGAGTGGCGGCGAACACCGGGGAGCTGTTTTTT. As protein: CASRVAANTGELFF.